This T cell receptor beta chain was captured in a study of technical replicates of blood from a handful of donors. Produced via immunoSEQ multiplex PCR; TCRdb's table is partial and in-frame only. This sample has around 70,000 clones; less than 98% occur once, and the top ten carry 0.25% to 0.3%. This clone was picked up one time. This CDR3 contains 12 residues. Between the trimmed V and J ends, which lost 8 bases and 5 bases, there was a span of 12 bases. Looked up from germline, CDR1 is SNHLY and CDR2 is FYNNEI. The rearrangement joins TRBV2 to TRBJ2-5; D unclear. Sequencing was carried out using T cells isolated from PBMCs. The receptor's source is a human donor in good health. Written as DNA, the CDR3 is TGTGCCAGCGGGTTTATGAGGGAGACCCAGTACTTC. Translation: CASGFMRETQYF.